The 9 T cell receptor beta chains reported below all come from one sample, sequenced in a study of blood T cell repertoires in COVID-19. Using immunoSEQ multiplex PCR, the repertoire was profiled, and TCRdb retains in-frame clones only, with some absent. Of 120,000 or so clones in the sample, roughly 77% are singletons; the top ten hold 16%. The material sequenced was peripheral blood. These receptor sequences come from a man aged 55 to 69 with active or convalescent COVID-19.

This chain links TRBV19 with TRBJ2-1; D perhaps matches TRBD2 (6 bases). V lost 5 bases to trimming and J lost 7 bases, with 18 bases between them. Germline assignment: CDR1 LNHDA and CDR2 SQIVND (reference sequence). This CDR3 spans 15 amino acids. The CDR3 sequence is CASSHPGEISNEQFF. DNA of the CDR3: TGTGCCAGTAGTCATCCGGGGGAAATATCTAATGAGCAGTTCTTC.

In DNA, the CDR3 is TGTGCCAGCAGCTTTAGAAATGAGCAGTTCTTC. Translation gives CASSFRNEQFF. V usage is TRBV5-6 and J usage is TRBJ2-1; D gene uncertain. The CDR3 runs 11 residues. The germline CDR1 and CDR2 sequences are SGHDT and YYEEEE. The V gene lost 2 bases and the J gene lost 7 bases, with 4 bases spanning the gap.

The rearrangement uses TRBV30 and TRBJ2-7; D unclear. Trimming removed 1 base at V and 2 bases at J, with 12 bases between. Germline values: CDR1 GTSNPN, CDR2 SVGIG (reference sequence). The CDR3 has 14 residues. The CDR3 is CAWSASHLAYEQYF. The CDR3, as DNA: TGTGCCTGGAGTGCCTCCCACTTAGCCTACGAGCAGTACTTC.

The rearrangement uses TRBV18 and TRBJ2-7; D not certain. V lost 4 bases and J 4 bases, leaving 8 bases between the germline ends. The CDR3 contains 12 residues. Germline V gene data show CDR1 as KGHSH and CDR2 as LQKENI. The CDR3 loop reads CASSQQSYEQYF. In nucleotides, the CDR3 is TGTGCCAGCTCACAACAGAGTTACGAGCAGTACTTC.

The V and J genes are TRBV24-1 and TRBJ2-1; D remains ambiguous. The CDR3 covers 13 residues. The germline V gene has CDR1 KGHDR and CDR2 SFDVKD. V dropped 3 bases and J dropped 6 bases, with 8 bases sitting between them. CDR3 coding DNA: TGTGCCACCAGTGATGCACTCCTCAATGAGCAGTTCTTC. Protein sequence: CATSDALLNEQFF.

The V gene is TRBV4-2, the J gene TRBJ2-7; 8 bases are shared with TRBD1. The CDR3 length is 15 residues. Germline CDR1 reads LGHNA; CDR2 reads YNFKEQ. V gave up 1 base and J gave up 6 bases; unmatched junction bases: 8. CDR3 amino acids: CASSQVWQGAGEQYF. CDR3 coding DNA: TGTGCCAGCAGCCAAGTGTGGCAGGGGGCGGGCGAGCAGTACTTC.

This chain connects TRBV7-9 to TRBJ1-1, with D unclear. Trimming took off 5 bases at V and 5 bases at J, with 6 bases between the two ends. The germline V gene has CDR1 SEHNR and CDR2 FQNEAQ (reference sequence). The CDR3 is 11 amino acids. This CDR3 is CASSPRTEAFF. In DNA, the CDR3 is TGTGCCAGCAGCCCCCGGACTGAAGCTTTCTTT.

This chain links TRBV5-1 with TRBJ2-7, with 9 bases that match TRBD1. V dropped 3 bases and J dropped 3; count of bases not matched to a gene: 1. Germline V gene data show CDR1 as SGHRS and CDR2 as YFSETQ. The CDR3 loop spans 13 amino acids. In DNA, the CDR3 is TGCGCCAGCAGCTGGACAGGGGACTACGAGCAGTACTTC. Translation gives CASSWTGDYEQYF.

CDR3 coding DNA: TGTGCCAGCAGCTTAGAGTGGCGGGAGGGCCCCGAGCAGTACTTC. Translated, it gives CASSLEWREGPEQYF. J is TRBJ2-7 and V is TRBV11-2; 9 bases are shared with TRBD2. The germline CDR1 and CDR2 sequences are SGHAT and FQNNGV. The CDR3 contains 15 residues. The V gene end was trimmed by 0 bases and the J gene end by 6 bases; junction bases not matched to a gene: 6.